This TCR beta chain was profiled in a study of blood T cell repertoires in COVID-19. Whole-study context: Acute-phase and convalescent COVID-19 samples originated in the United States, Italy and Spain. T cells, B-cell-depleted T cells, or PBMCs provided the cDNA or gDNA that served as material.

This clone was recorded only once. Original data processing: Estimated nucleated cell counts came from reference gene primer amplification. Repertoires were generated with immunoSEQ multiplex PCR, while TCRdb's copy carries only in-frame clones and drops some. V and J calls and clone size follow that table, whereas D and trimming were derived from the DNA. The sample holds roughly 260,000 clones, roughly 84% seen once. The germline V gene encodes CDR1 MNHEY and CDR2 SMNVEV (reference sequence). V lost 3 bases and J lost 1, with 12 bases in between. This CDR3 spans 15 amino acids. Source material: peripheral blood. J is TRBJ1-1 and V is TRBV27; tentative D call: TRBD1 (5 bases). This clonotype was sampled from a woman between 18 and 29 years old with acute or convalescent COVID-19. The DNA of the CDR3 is TGTGCCAGCAGTTTCTCGACAGCGTGGAACACTGAAGCTTTCTTT. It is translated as CASSFSTAWNTEAFF.